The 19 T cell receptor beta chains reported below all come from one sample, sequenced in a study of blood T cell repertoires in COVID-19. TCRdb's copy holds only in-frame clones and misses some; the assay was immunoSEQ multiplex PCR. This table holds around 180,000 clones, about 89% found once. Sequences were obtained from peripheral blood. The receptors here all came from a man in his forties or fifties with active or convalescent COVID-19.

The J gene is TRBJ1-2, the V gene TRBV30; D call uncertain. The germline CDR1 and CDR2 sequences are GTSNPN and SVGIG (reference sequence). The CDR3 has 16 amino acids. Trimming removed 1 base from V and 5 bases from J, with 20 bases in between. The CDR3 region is CAWSASLTPKIYGYTF. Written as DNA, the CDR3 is TGTGCCTGGAGTGCGTCCCTCACACCGAAAATATATGGCTACACCTTC.

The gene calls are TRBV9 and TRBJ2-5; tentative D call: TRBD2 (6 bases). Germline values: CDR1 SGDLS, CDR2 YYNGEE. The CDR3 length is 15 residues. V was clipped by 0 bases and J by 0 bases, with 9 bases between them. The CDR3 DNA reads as TGTGCCAGCAGCGTAGGCGGAGGGAACCAAGAGACCCAGTACTTC. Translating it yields CASSVGGGNQETQYF.

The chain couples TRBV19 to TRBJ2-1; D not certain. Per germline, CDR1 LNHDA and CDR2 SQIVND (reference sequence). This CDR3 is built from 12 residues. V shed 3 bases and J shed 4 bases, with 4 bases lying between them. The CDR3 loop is CASSMRYNEQFF. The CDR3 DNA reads TGTGCCAGTAGTATGCGGTACAATGAGCAGTTCTTC.

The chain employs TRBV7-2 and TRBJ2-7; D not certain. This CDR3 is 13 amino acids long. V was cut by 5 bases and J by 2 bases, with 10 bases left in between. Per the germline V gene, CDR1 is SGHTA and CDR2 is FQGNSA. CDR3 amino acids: CASSQPVPYEQYF. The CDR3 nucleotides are TGTGCCAGCAGCCAACCGGTACCCTACGAGCAGTACTTC.

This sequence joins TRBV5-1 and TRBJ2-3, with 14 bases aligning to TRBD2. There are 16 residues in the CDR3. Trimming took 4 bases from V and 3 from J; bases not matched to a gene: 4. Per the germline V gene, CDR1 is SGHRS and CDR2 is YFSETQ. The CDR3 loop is CASSNGLAGGTDTQYF. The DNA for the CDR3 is TGCGCCAGCAGCAACGGACTAGCGGGGGGAACAGATACGCAGTATTTT. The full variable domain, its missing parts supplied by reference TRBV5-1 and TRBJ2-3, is KAGVTQTPRYLIKTRGQQVTLSCSPISGHRSVSWYQQTPGQGLQFLFEYFSETQRNKGNFPGRFSGRQFSNSRSEMNVSTLELGDSALYLCASSNGLAGGTDTQYFGPGTRLTVL.

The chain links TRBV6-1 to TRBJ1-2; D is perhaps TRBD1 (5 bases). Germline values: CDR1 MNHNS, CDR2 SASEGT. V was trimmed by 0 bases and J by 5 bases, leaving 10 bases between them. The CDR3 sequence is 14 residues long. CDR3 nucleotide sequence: TGTGCCAGCAGTGAAGCTCCAGGGTTGTATGGCTACACCTTC. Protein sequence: CASSEAPGLYGYTF.

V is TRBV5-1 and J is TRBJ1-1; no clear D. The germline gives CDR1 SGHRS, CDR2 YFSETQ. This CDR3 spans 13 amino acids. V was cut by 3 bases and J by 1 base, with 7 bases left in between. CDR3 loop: CASSWEGNTEAFF. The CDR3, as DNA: TGCGCCAGCAGCTGGGAGGGGAACACTGAAGCTTTCTTT.

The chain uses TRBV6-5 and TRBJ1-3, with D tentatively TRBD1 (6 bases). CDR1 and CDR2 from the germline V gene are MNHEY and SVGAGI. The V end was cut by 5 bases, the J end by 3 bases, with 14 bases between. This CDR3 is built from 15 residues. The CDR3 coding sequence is TGTGCCAGCAGTCTCACAGGGTTTATTGGAAACACCATATATTTT. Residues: CASSLTGFIGNTIYF.

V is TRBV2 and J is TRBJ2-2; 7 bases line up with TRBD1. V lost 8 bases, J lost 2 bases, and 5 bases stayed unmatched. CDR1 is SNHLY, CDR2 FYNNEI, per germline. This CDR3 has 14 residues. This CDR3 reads CASSQGRNTGELFF. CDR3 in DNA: TGTGCCAGCTCACAGGGGCGAAACACCGGGGAGCTGTTTTTT.

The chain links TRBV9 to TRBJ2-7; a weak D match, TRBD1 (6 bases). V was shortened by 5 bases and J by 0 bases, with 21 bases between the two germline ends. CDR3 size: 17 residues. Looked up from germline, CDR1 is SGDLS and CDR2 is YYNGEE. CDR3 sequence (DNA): TGTGCCAGCAGTGGGTTACCGGGACAAGGAGTCTCCTACGAGCAGTACTTC. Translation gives CASSGLPGQGVSYEQYF.

DNA for the CDR3: TGTGCCAGCAGCTTAGAACTCCGCAGTCCGAGCGGCAATGAGCAGTTCTTC. Amino acid sequence: CASSLELRSPSGNEQFF. The chain has TRBV7-6 and TRBJ2-1, with D perhaps TRBD2 (5 bases). V lost 1 base and J lost 6, with 19 bases in between. The germline gives CDR1 SGHVS, CDR2 FNYEAQ. This CDR3 has 17 amino acids.

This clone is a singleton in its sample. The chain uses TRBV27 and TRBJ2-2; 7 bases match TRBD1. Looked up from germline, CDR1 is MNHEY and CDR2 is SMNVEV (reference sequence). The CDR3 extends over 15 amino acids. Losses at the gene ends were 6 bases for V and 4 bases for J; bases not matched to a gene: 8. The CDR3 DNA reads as TGTGCCAGCAGAAGAACAGGGGTCGGCACCGGGGAGCTGTTTTTT. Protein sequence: CASRRTGVGTGELFF.

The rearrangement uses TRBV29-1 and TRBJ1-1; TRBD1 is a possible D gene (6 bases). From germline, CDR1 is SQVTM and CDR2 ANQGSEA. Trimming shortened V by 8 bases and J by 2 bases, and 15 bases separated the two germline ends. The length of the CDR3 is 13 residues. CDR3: CSTDRRQNTEAFF. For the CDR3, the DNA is TGCAGCACCGACAGGAGACAAAACACTGAAGCTTTCTTT. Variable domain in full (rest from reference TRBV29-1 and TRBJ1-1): SAVISQKPSRDICQRGTSLTIQCQVDSQVTMMFWYRQQPGQSLTLIATANQGSEATYESGFVIDKFPISRPNLTFSTLTVSNMSPEDSSIYLCSTDRRQNTEAFFGQGTRLTVV.

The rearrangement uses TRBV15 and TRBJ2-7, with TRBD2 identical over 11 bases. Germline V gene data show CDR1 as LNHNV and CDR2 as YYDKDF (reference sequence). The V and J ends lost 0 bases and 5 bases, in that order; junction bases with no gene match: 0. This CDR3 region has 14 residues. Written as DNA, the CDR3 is TGTGCCACCAGCAGAGAACTAGCGGGGGACGAGCAGTACTTC. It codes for CATSRELAGDEQYF.

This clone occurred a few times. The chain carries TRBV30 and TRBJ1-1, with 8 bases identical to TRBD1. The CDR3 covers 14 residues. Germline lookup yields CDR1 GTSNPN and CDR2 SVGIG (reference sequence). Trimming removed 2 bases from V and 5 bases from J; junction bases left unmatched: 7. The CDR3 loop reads CAWSTGGGWTEAFF. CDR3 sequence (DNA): TGTGCCTGGAGTACAGGGGGAGGGTGGACTGAAGCTTTCTTT.

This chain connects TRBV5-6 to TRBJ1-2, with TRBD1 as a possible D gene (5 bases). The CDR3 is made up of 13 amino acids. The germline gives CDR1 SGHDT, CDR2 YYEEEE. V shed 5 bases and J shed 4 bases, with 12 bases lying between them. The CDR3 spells CASSFQGIYGYTF. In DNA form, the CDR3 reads TGTGCCAGCAGTTTCCAGGGTATCTATGGCTACACCTTC.

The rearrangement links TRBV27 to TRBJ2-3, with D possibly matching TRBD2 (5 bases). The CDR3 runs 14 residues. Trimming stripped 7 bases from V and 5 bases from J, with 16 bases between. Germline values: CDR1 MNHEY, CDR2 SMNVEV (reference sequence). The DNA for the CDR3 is TGTGCCAGCACCCTCCGGCTAGCCGGAGATACGCAGTATTTT. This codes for CASTLRLAGDTQYF.

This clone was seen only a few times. CDR3 protein: CASSSTFYNEQFF. The CDR3 bases are TGTGCCAGCAGTTCGACATTCTACAATGAGCAGTTCTTC. The chain is built from TRBV6-5 and TRBJ2-1, with D unclear. With 4 bases removed from V and 3 bases from J, the gap between germline ends came to 7 bases. Germline V gene lookup returns CDR1 MNHEY and CDR2 SVGAGI. The CDR3 is 13 residues long.

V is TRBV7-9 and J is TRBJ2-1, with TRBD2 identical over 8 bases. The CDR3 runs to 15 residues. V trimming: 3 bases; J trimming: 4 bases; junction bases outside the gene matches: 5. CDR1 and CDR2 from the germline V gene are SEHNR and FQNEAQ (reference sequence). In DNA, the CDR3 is TGTGCCAGCAGCTTTAGCGGGGACCCATACAATGAGCAGTTCTTC. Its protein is CASSFSGDPYNEQFF.